This T cell receptor beta chain is from a study of T cells in Graves' hyperthyroidism and ophthalmopathy. RNA transcripts served as the template for amplifying TCR beta CDR3 regions. Researchers ran a first-round RT-PCR on the TCR CDR3 using the HTBI primer set. MiXCR, run by TCRdb on the multiplex PCR reads, gives a single entry per CDR3 protein. The sample includes hundreds of thousands of distinct CDR3 sequences, 20% of them seen just once. This clonotype has just a few counts. V gave up 1 base and J gave up 4 bases, with 13 bases separating them. The germline gives CDR1 SGHRS, CDR2 YFSETQ. This CDR3 is 15 amino acids long.

This clonotype originated in a man between 25 and 39 years old with Graves' ophthalmopathy. The material sequenced was blood. The chain has TRBV5-1 and TRBJ2-3, with D possibly matching TRBD2 (6 bases). In DNA form, the CDR3 reads TGCGCCAGCAGCTTGCACGGGGGAGTGGCAGATACGCAGTATTTT. This codes for CASSLHGGVADTQYF.